The present TCR beta chain was sequenced within a study of TIL therapy for anti-PD-1-resistant metastatic lung cancer. Background on the study: By whole-exome sequencing, median non-synonymous tumor mutation burden was around 1.5 mutations per megabase.

Noted time point: pre-treatment sample, taken before nivolumab and TIL therapy. Tumor tissue came from excised metastases, mostly pleural nodules or supraclavicular lymph nodes. Enrollment ran from October 2017 to early 2020. The germline V gene has CDR1 SGHAT and CDR2 FQNNGV. With V trimmed by 3 bases and J by 6 bases, 7 bases remained unmatched. The CDR3 runs to 15 residues. This clone was seen many times. The immunoSEQ assay was v3. Sequenced by immunoSEQ multiplex PCR; TCRdb stores in-frame clones only, minus some. The table has more than 90,000 clones, 55% to 75% seen once; the top ten hold 11%. The receptor was isolated from a person aged 25-80 years with non-small cell lung cancer. The specimen was tumor tissue, collected at baseline. The V and J genes are TRBV11-2 and TRBJ2-2; 7 nucleotides agree with TRBD1. This chain's CDR3 is CASSFTGQGAGELFF. CDR3 DNA sequence: TGTGCCAGCAGCTTTACAGGGCAGGGGGCCGGGGAGCTGTTTTTT.